Listed below are T cell receptor beta chains from one sample, sequenced in a study of T cell responses to AZD1222 COVID-19 vaccine. The protocol was immunoSEQ multiplex PCR, while the TCRdb copy is restricted to in-frame clones and leaves out a portion. The sample has 150,000 or so clones; roughly nine tenths are singletons. The sequenced sample was peripheral blood, obtained 28 days after the second AZD1222 dose. The receptors come from an adult who received the AZD1222 COVID-19 vaccine. Each CDR3 is given with its conserved first and last residue. D genes are given only for firm matches. Clone size appears in some rows only: once, few, many, or a class for an expanded clone.

d_call: NA; j_call: TRBJ2-7; clone_size: NA; v_call: TRBV3-1/TRBV3-2; cdr3_nt: TGTGCCAGCAGGCAAGGTACATACGAGCAGTACTTC; cdr3_aa: CASRQGTYEQYF
d_call: TRBD1; j_call: TRBJ2-1; clone_size: NA; v_call: TRBV6-5; cdr3_nt: TGTGCCAGCAGTCGACAGGGCGATGAGCAGTTCTTC; cdr3_aa: CASSRQGDEQFF
d_call: NA; j_call: TRBJ1-5; clone_size: NA; v_call: TRBV19; cdr3_nt: TGTGCCAGTAGTATGCGAACACGGGGTCAGCCCCAGCATTTT; cdr3_aa: CASSMRTRGQPQHF
d_call: NA; j_call: TRBJ1-6; clone_size: NA; v_call: TRBV7-2; cdr3_nt: TGTGCCAGTAACCCAGGTCAGGGAGTGGGAATGGCACCCCTCCACTTT; cdr3_aa: CASNPGQGVGMAPLHF
d_call: TRBD1; j_call: TRBJ1-2; clone_size: NA; v_call: TRBV29-1; cdr3_nt: TGCAGCGTCGTGGGACAGGGGGTTCGGACCGGCGGCTACACCTTC; cdr3_aa: CSVVGQGVRTGGYTF
d_call: NA; j_call: TRBJ1-5; clone_size: NA; v_call: TRBV2; cdr3_nt: TGTGCCAGCAGACGGGACAGCAATCAGCCCCAGCATTTT; cdr3_aa: CASRRDSNQPQHF
d_call: TRBD1; j_call: TRBJ1-4; clone_size: NA; v_call: TRBV10-3; cdr3_nt: TGTGCCATCAGCATGACAGGGTTTGGGGCAACTAATGAAAAACTGTTTTTT; cdr3_aa: CAISMTGFGATNEKLFF
d_call: NA; j_call: TRBJ2-5; clone_size: once; v_call: TRBV6-4; cdr3_nt: TGTGCCAGCAGTCAGGGTAGCGGTCCACAAGAGACCCAGTACTTC; cdr3_aa: CASSQGSGPQETQYF
d_call: NA; j_call: TRBJ1-1; clone_size: NA; v_call: TRBV6-7; cdr3_nt: TGTGCCAGCAGTGGCGAGGGGACTTTCCTAGGGGACACTGAAGCTTTCTTT; cdr3_aa: CASSGEGTFLGDTEAFF
d_call: NA; j_call: TRBJ1-1; clone_size: NA; v_call: TRBV14; cdr3_nt: TGTGCCAGCAGCCAAGATTCGGGCAGGGCTGGGCGAAACACTGAAGCTTTCTTT; cdr3_aa: CASSQDSGRAGRNTEAFF
d_call: NA; j_call: TRBJ1-3; clone_size: NA; v_call: TRBV9; cdr3_nt: TGTGCCAGCAGCGCCGGTGGTAGTTTTGGAAACACCATATATTTT; cdr3_aa: CASSAGGSFGNTIYF
d_call: NA; j_call: TRBJ1-2; clone_size: NA; v_call: TRBV2; cdr3_nt: TGTGCCAGCAGCCCACAGCCGGGACTCATTAACTATGGCTACACCTTC; cdr3_aa: CASSPQPGLINYGYTF
d_call: TRBD1; j_call: TRBJ2-7; clone_size: NA; v_call: TRBV10-3; cdr3_nt: TGTGCCATCAGTGACTCCCTTAGACAGGGAAAAGTGCCCGAGCAGTACTTC; cdr3_aa: CAISDSLRQGKVPEQYF
d_call: TRBD2; j_call: TRBJ2-1; clone_size: NA; v_call: TRBV24-1; cdr3_nt: TGTGCCACCAGTGATTTGCTGACTAGCGGGAGGCTTGATGAGCAGTTCTTC; cdr3_aa: CATSDLLTSGRLDEQFF
d_call: NA; j_call: TRBJ2-7; clone_size: NA; v_call: TRBV5-6; cdr3_nt: TGTGCCAGCAGCTTCAGGCCTCAGAACTACGAGCAGTACTTC; cdr3_aa: CASSFRPQNYEQYF
d_call: NA; j_call: TRBJ1-1; clone_size: NA; v_call: TRBV7-9; cdr3_nt: TGTGCCAGCAGCTTGTCCCGACAGGTACATGAAGCTTTCTTT; cdr3_aa: CASSLSRQVHEAFF
d_call: NA; j_call: TRBJ1-3; clone_size: NA; v_call: TRBV6-5; cdr3_nt: TGTGCCAGCAGACAGACGACAGTCGGAAACACCATATATTTT; cdr3_aa: CASRQTTVGNTIYF
d_call: NA; j_call: TRBJ1-2; clone_size: NA; v_call: TRBV12-5; cdr3_nt: TGTGCTAGTGGTTTCCCCAGGAGGGCAGGCCCCTATGGCTACACCTTC; cdr3_aa: CASGFPRRAGPYGYTF